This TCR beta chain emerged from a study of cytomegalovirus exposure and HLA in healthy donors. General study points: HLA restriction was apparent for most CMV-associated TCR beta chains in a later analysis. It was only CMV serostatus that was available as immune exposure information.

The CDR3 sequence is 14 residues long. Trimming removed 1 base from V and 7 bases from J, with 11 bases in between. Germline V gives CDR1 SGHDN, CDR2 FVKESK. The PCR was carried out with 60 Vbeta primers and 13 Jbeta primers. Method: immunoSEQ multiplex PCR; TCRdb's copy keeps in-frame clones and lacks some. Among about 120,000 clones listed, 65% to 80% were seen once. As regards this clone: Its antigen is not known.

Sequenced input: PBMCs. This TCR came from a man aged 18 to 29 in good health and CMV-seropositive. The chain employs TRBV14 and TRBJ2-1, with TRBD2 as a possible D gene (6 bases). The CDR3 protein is CASSQGLGVNEQFF. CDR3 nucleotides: TGTGCCAGCAGCCAAGGACTAGGGGTTAATGAGCAGTTCTTC.